The clone carrying this TCR beta chain was detected only a few times. The antigen is undetermined. The data stem from a study of beta chain features in type 1 diabetes. The entirety of the isolated RNA underwent reverse transcription, so expressed TCRB transcripts were sequenced. The average read count of naive, central memory and regulatory T cell samples was several million. Profiled with immunoSEQ multiplex PCR; TCRdb holds only in-frame clones, not every one. The repertoire includes around 320,000 clones, approximately 14% of them detected once, and more than 6.5% sits in the top ten. V lost 0 bases, J lost 7 bases, and 11 bases lay in between. Germline V gene data show CDR1 as SGHDT and CDR2 as YYEEEE. The CDR3 has 13 residues. Study-wide results and limits: Relative to healthy donors, patients appeared to have naive, central memory and Treg TCRB repertoires that were more similar.

The sequence was obtained from a man under 40 in good health. The sequenced sample consisted of central memory CD4+ T cells from blood. The J gene is TRBJ2-7, the V gene TRBV5-6, with D possibly being TRBD1 (5 bases). As DNA, the CDR3 is TGTGCCAGCAGCTTGGGACCTCAGGGAGAGCAGTACGTC. Translated: CASSLGPQGEQYV.